These 17 T cell receptor beta chains originate from one sample sequenced in a study of T cell clonotyping in hematopoietic cell transplantation. As for time point: recipient sample about 28 days before transplant, after cytoreduction. The protocol was immunoSEQ multiplex PCR, while the TCRdb copy is restricted to in-frame clones and leaves out a portion. The sample consists of roughly 50,000 clones, around 86% of them appearing once. The starting material was peripheral blood mononuclear cells, obtained before stem cell transplant. The receptors derive from a man aged 60 to 75 with biphenotypic leukemia. Some clones in this sample may be carry-over from other donors' samples.

This clone was counted between two and nine times. This chain joins TRBV5-4 and TRBJ1-1; no clear D gene. Trimming cost V 7 bases and J 4 bases, with 17 bases left between them. CDR3 length: 14 residues. The germline gives CDR1 SGHNT, CDR2 YYREEE (reference sequence). This chain's CDR3 is CASLLHPTTTEAFF. Written as DNA, the CDR3 is TGTGCCAGCCTCCTACACCCTACAACCACTGAAGCTTTCTTT.

CDR3 nucleotide sequence: TGTGCCAGCAGTTGGGACGGGAGTCAGCCCCAGCATTTT. Encoded protein: CASSWDGSQPQHF. The rearrangement links TRBV6-5 to TRBJ1-5; tentative D call: TRBD1 (5 bases). V lost 4 bases and J lost 6, with 10 bases in between. This CDR3 region has 13 residues. CDR1 and CDR2 from the germline V gene are MNHEY and SVGAGI.

The chain employs TRBV6-6 and TRBJ1-1, with unresolved D. Germline lookup yields CDR1 MNHNY and CDR2 SVGAGI (reference sequence). This CDR3 comprises 13 residues. The ends were cut back, 6 bases at V and 3 bases at J, with 11 bases in the middle. This CDR3 reads CASRHTRDTEAFF. The CDR3 DNA is TGTGCCAGCAGGCATACTCGGGACACTGAAGCTTTCTTT.

The rearrangement joins TRBV18 to TRBJ1-5; D is unclear. The V end was cut by 3 bases, the J end by 3 bases, with 6 bases between. CDR3 length: 13 amino acids. Germline loops: CDR1 KGHSH, CDR2 LQKENI. CDR3 sequence reads: CASSPSNNQPQHF. Here the CDR3 DNA reads TGTGCCAGCTCACCCTCAAACAATCAGCCCCAGCATTTT.

The rearrangement links TRBV5-6 to TRBJ1-1; no clear D gene. CDR1 and CDR2 from the germline V gene are SGHDT and YYEEEE. Trimming removed 0 bases at V and 2 bases at J, with 8 bases between. The CDR3 totals 14 residues. The CDR3 protein is CASSLGIQNTEAFF. CDR3 coding DNA: TGTGCCAGCAGCTTGGGGATACAAAACACTGAAGCTTTCTTT.

J is TRBJ2-7 and V is TRBV5-1, with D perhaps being TRBD1 or TRBD2 (6 bases each). Trimming pared 4 bases from V and 2 bases from J, leaving 25 bases between. Germline V gene data show CDR1 as SGHRS and CDR2 as YFSETQ. This CDR3 is 18 amino acids long. CDR3: CASSGASLGAPGAYEQYF. The CDR3 DNA follows: TGCGCCAGCAGCGGAGCTAGCTTGGGGGCTCCGGGGGCCTACGAGCAGTACTTC.

CDR3 residues: CAISGGTGTMQAEAFF. CDR3 DNA sequence: TGTGCCATCAGTGGGGGGACAGGGACCATGCAGGCAGAAGCTTTCTTT. The chain links TRBV10-3 to TRBJ1-1; 9 positions match TRBD1. Germline assignment: CDR1 ENHRY and CDR2 SYGVKD. The CDR3 covers 16 residues. V lost 4 bases and J lost 8; bases outside the gene matches: 14.

V usage is TRBV11-2 and J usage is TRBJ1-1; a weak D match, TRBD1 (6 bases). Germline values: CDR1 SGHAT, CDR2 FQNNGV. The V end was cut by 5 bases, the J end by 1 base, with 14 bases between. The CDR3 has 15 amino acids. CDR3 sequence (DNA): TGTGCCAGCAGCACACGCAGGGACACGAACACTGAAGCTTTCTTT. Its protein is CASSTRRDTNTEAFF.

The V and J genes are TRBV6-6 and TRBJ1-2; a possible D gene is TRBD1 (5 bases). This CDR3 has 12 amino acids. V was trimmed by 10 bases and J by 4 bases, leaving 13 bases between them. The germline gives CDR1 MNHNY, CDR2 SVGAGI (reference sequence). The CDR3 nucleotides are TGTGCCATCACACAGGATACCTATGGCTACACCTTC. Encoded protein: CAITQDTYGYTF.

CDR3 nucleotide sequence: TGTGCCAGCACACGGTACCAAGAGACCCAGTACTTC. This translates into CASTRYQETQYF. The chain joins TRBV28 to TRBJ2-5; D is uncertain. CDR3 size: 12 residues. The germline V gene encodes CDR1 MDHEN and CDR2 SYDVKM. Trimming removed 7 bases from V and 0 bases from J, with 6 bases in between.

This clone was observed a few times. The chain combines TRBV6-1 with TRBJ2-3; a possible D gene is TRBD2 (5 bases). The V gene lost 6 bases and the J gene lost 2 bases, with 12 bases spanning the gap. The CDR3 has 14 residues. Looked up from germline, CDR1 is MNHNS and CDR2 is SASEGT. The CDR3 DNA is TGTGCCAGCAGCCGCGCGGGTTCCACAGATACGCAGTATTTT. It codes for CASSRAGSTDTQYF.

This clone has a handful of counts. This sample also contains other DNA sequences that code for the same CDR3. The rearrangement links TRBV14 to TRBJ1-1; no clear D gene. CDR1 is SGHDN and CDR2 is FVKESK in the germline V gene. Between the trimmed V and J ends, which lost 2 bases and 3 bases, there was a span of 10 bases. The CDR3 consists of 14 residues. The DNA of the CDR3 is TGTGCCAGCAGCCAAAACCTTGGGGACACTGAAGCTTTCTTT. The encoded protein is CASSQNLGDTEAFF.

The V call is TRBV2, the J call TRBJ1-5; D might be TRBD1 (5 bases). This CDR3 comprises 14 residues. CDR1 and CDR2 from the germline V gene are SNHLY and FYNNEI. The ends were cut back, 6 bases at V and 2 bases at J, with 11 bases in the middle. CDR3 nucleotides: TGTGCCAGCAGACACGACAGTGGCAATCAGCCCCAGCATTTT. Protein product: CASRHDSGNQPQHF. Together with reference TRBV2 and TRBJ1-5, the CDR3 gives the full variable domain: EPEVTQTPSHQVTQMGQEVILRCVPISNHLYFYWYRQILGQKVEFLVSFYNNEISEKSEIFDDQFSVERPDGSNFTLKIRSTKLEDSAMYFCASRHDSGNQPQHFGDGTRLSIL.

The chain joins TRBV9 to TRBJ2-5; tentative D call: TRBD2 (6 bases). The germline V and J ends were trimmed by 2 bases and 4 bases, with 6 bases remaining between them. The germline gives CDR1 SGDLS, CDR2 YYNGEE. CDR3 size: 12 residues. In DNA, the CDR3 is TGTGCCAGCAGCGTGGGGGGAGAGACCCAGTACTTC. It specifies CASSVGGETQYF.

The genes are TRBV4-2 and TRBJ2-3; 7 positions match TRBD1. Germline-derived CDR1 and CDR2 are LGHNA and YNFKEQ. V lost 0 bases, J lost 4 bases, and 4 bases stayed unmatched. This CDR3 has 15 amino acids. This CDR3 reads CASSQDPQGADTQYF. The DNA of the CDR3 is TGTGCCAGCAGCCAAGATCCCCAGGGGGCAGATACGCAGTATTTT.

In DNA form, the CDR3 reads TGTGCCAGTAGTGCACAGGGATGGAATAATCAGCCCCAGCATTTT. Residues: CASSAQGWNNQPQHF. This rearrangement joins TRBV19 to TRBJ1-5, with a possible D match to TRBD1 (6 bases). Germline lookup yields CDR1 LNHDA and CDR2 SQIVND (reference sequence). The V and J ends lost 5 bases and 4 bases respectively, with 15 bases between them. The CDR3 is 15 amino acids.

The chain joins TRBV7-8 to TRBJ1-1; the match to TRBD1 covers 7 bases. The CDR3 spans 13 residues. CDR1 and CDR2 (germline): SGHVS, FQNEAQ. The V and J ends lost 4 bases and 6 bases, in that order; junction bases with no gene match: 5. This chain's CDR3 is CASSSGQLAEAFF. The CDR3, as DNA: TGTGCCAGCAGCTCGGGACAGCTTGCTGAAGCTTTCTTT.